A single sample gave rise to the 17 T cell receptor beta chains below, sequenced in a study of CD8 T cells in ankylosing spondylitis. Regarding the study as a whole: Blood of patients with ankylosing spondylitis appeared to be characterized by a TCR beta motif of eight highly homologous variants.

TCRdb used MiXCR to reprocess the 5' RACE reads, holding one entry per CDR3 protein. The repertoire holds 350,000 to 550,000 distinct CDR3 sequences, with roughly 25% as singletons. Their antigens remain unidentified. The sample taken for sequencing was blood, either unsorted or a sorted T cell fraction (not recorded which). These receptors all stem from a male donor with ankylosing spondylitis.

This clonotype was counted only a few times. The rearrangement uses TRBV3-1 and TRBJ1-1; D is ambiguous. The CDR3 spans 14 residues. The ends were cut back, 4 bases at V and 5 bases at J, with 14 bases in the middle. The germline V gene has CDR1 LGHDT and CDR2 YNNKEL (reference sequence). The CDR3 is CASSPVQGRTEAFF. The CDR3 DNA reads as TGTGCCAGCAGCCCCGTGCAAGGGAGGACTGAAGCTTTCTTT.

Note on this clonotype: One junction end does not reproduce the germline sequence, and a read error may be involved. This chain connects TRBV11-2 to TRBJ1-5; 11 positions match TRBD1. The CDR3 is made up of 15 amino acids. Germline loops: CDR1 SGHAT, CDR2 FQNNGV. In DNA, the CDR3 is TGTGCCAGCAGCGTAGACGGGACAGGGGGTCAGCCCCAGCATTTT. Translating it yields CASSVDGTGGQPQHF.

The J gene is TRBJ2-1, the V gene TRBV5-1; D is undetermined. The CDR3 spans 11 residues. CDR1 and CDR2 (germline): SGHRS, YFSETQ. V was pared by 5 bases and J by 5 bases, with 5 bases between. CDR3 loop: CASRQNNEQFF. CDR3 DNA: TGCGCCAGCAGACAAAACAATGAGCAGTTCTTC.

V usage is TRBV20-1 and J usage is TRBJ2-1; 9 positions agree with TRBD2. The CDR3 spans 16 residues. J gave up 5 bases and V 1 base, and 9 bases lay outside the gene matches. Germline lookup yields CDR1 DFQATT and CDR2 SNEGSKA (reference sequence). CDR3 residues: CSARGVLAGRDNEQFF. Here the CDR3 DNA reads TGCAGTGCTAGAGGGGTGCTAGCGGGAAGGGACAATGAGCAGTTCTTC.

This clonotype was counted only a few times. The chain combines TRBV29-1 with TRBJ2-2; 8 bases agree with TRBD2. The CDR3 sequence is 13 residues long. The germline CDR1 and CDR2 sequences are SQVTM and ANQGSEA. CDR3 DNA: TGCGGGAGCGGGGGACCGAACACCGGGGAGCTGTTTTTT. Protein product: CGSGGPNTGELFF.

The genes are TRBV20-1 and TRBJ2-5, with TRBD2 matching 12 bases. The CDR3 sequence is 15 residues long. Germline CDR1 and CDR2: DFQATT and SNEGSKA (reference sequence). The V segment lost 1 base and the J segment 1 base; nucleotides outside the gene matches: 1. Here the CDR3 DNA reads TGCAGTGCTAGAGGGACTAGCGGGACCCAAGAGACCCAGTACTTC. Protein sequence: CSARGTSGTQETQYF.

The V gene is TRBV3-1, the J gene TRBJ2-7; TRBD2 matches at 13 bases. Germline V lookup: CDR1 LGHDT, CDR2 YNNKEL (reference sequence). The V and J ends lost 1 base and 7 bases, in that order; junction bases with no gene match: 4. The CDR3 contains 15 residues. The CDR3: CASSQGLAGGGEQYF. In DNA, the CDR3 is TGTGCCAGCAGCCAAGGACTAGCGGGAGGCGGGGAGCAGTACTTC.

The rearrangement joins TRBV5-1 to TRBJ2-1; TRBD1 is a possible D gene (5 bases). Germline assignment: CDR1 SGHRS and CDR2 YFSETQ. The CDR3 totals 13 residues. Trimming pared 4 bases from V and 7 bases from J, leaving 12 bases between. The CDR3 spells CASSLRYRNEQFF. The CDR3, as DNA: TGCGCCAGCAGCCTACGGTACAGGAATGAGCAGTTCTTC.

The sample holds a few counts of this clonotype. The J gene is TRBJ2-3, the V gene TRBV10-3, with D perhaps matching TRBD2 (6 bases). This CDR3 has 13 amino acids. Germline V gene lookup returns CDR1 ENHRY and CDR2 SYGVKD. Trimming cost V 7 bases and J 0 bases, with 8 bases left between them. The CDR3 DNA reads as TGTGCCATCACGGGACTCAGCACAGATACGCAGTATTTT. This encodes CAITGLSTDTQYF.

The rearrangement joins TRBV24-1 to TRBJ2-3; 8 nucleotides align to TRBD1. CDR1 and CDR2 from the germline V gene are KGHDR and SFDVKD. V was pared by 10 bases and J by 2 bases, with 4 bases of the junction left unmatched. This CDR3 is built from 13 residues. DNA of the CDR3: TGTGCCACTAGGGACAGGTTCACAGATACGCAGTATTTT. It codes for CATRDRFTDTQYF.

The V gene is TRBV10-3, the J gene TRBJ2-1, with 11 bases identical to TRBD2. Germline trimming cut 3 bases from V and 8 bases from J; bases unmatched to any gene: 6. This CDR3 spans 15 amino acids. Germline V CDR1 and CDR2: ENHRY, SYGVKD. The CDR3 DNA sequence: TGTGCCATCAGTGAAGATAGCGGGAGGGCGCATGAGCAGTTCTTC. Amino acid sequence: CAISEDSGRAHEQFF.

This clonotype was seen more than once but under ten times. This chain connects TRBV7-2 to TRBJ2-7; D call uncertain. The ends were cut back, 5 bases at V and 1 base at J, with 9 bases in the middle. The CDR3 has 13 amino acids. The V gene's germline CDR1 is SGHTA and CDR2 FQGNSA. The CDR3 here is CASSMTQSYEQYF. The CDR3 DNA reads TGTGCCAGCAGCATGACACAGTCCTACGAGCAGTACTTC.

The chain joins TRBV3-1 to TRBJ1-1; D remains unclear. V gave up 2 bases and J gave up 0 bases, with 7 bases separating them. This CDR3 is built from 14 residues. Germline-derived CDR1 and CDR2 are LGHDT and YNNKEL (reference sequence). CDR3 sequence (DNA): TGTGCCAGCAGCCAACTTCCACTGAACACTGAAGCTTTCTTT. This sequence encodes CASSQLPLNTEAFF. The variable domain in full, completed from reference TRBV3-1 and TRBJ1-1, reads DTAVSQTPKYLVTQMGNDKSIKCEQNLGHDTMYWYKQDSKKFLKIMFSYNNKELIINETVPNRFSPKSPDKAHLNLHINSLELGDSAVYFCASSQLPLNTEAFFGQGTRLTVV.

This clonotype was counted between two and nine times. The rearrangement joins TRBV7-2 to TRBJ2-2; D is possibly TRBD2 (7 bases). The CDR3 totals 15 residues. Germline assignment: CDR1 SGHTA and CDR2 FQGNSA. V was cut by 7 bases and J by 5 bases, with 17 bases left in between. The CDR3 spells CASTQRGGVTGELFF. CDR3 sequence (DNA): TGTGCCAGCACCCAAAGGGGGGGAGTGACCGGGGAGCTGTTTTTT.

The V call is TRBV5-1, the J call TRBJ2-6; no clear D gene. Germline lookup yields CDR1 SGHRS and CDR2 YFSETQ. This CDR3 is 17 amino acids long. The ends were cut back, 1 base at V and 0 bases at J, with 11 bases in the middle. The CDR3 loop reads CASSLTDRVSGANVLTF. DNA of the CDR3: TGCGCCAGCAGCTTGACTGATCGCGTCTCTGGGGCCAACGTCCTGACTTTC.

V and J are TRBV7-2 and TRBJ1-1; D is possibly TRBD1 (6 bases). This CDR3 has 15 residues. V was trimmed by 7 bases and J by 5 bases, leaving 20 bases between them. In germline, CDR1 is SGHTA, CDR2 FQGNSA. This chain's CDR3 is CASTPLQGRGTEAFF. The DNA for the CDR3 is TGTGCCAGCACCCCCCTACAGGGAAGAGGGACTGAAGCTTTCTTT. Drawing the rest from reference TRBV7-2 and TRBJ1-1, the complete variable domain is GAGVSQSPSNKVTEKGKDVELRCDPISGHTALYWYRQSLGQGLEFLIYFQGNSAPDKSGLPSDRFSAERTGGSVSTLTIQRTQQEDSAVYLCASTPLQGRGTEAFFGQGTRLTVV.

The chain has TRBV11-2 and TRBJ1-3; no clear D gene. The CDR3 is 13 amino acids. Germline V CDR1 and CDR2: SGHAT, FQNNGV. V was clipped by 4 bases and J by 3 bases, with 7 bases between them. In DNA, the CDR3 is TGTGCCAGCAGCTCAGGACTTGGAAACACCATATATTTT. This codes for CASSSGLGNTIYF.